A selection of T cell receptor beta chains follows, all from one sample in a study of T cell clonotyping in hematopoietic cell transplantation. Measured with immunoSEQ multiplex PCR; TCRdb has only the in-frame clones, and not every one. The sample has about 27,000 clones, more than 70% seen once; the top ten hold roughly 6%. The sequences come from peripheral blood mononuclear cells, collected before stem cell transplant. Source of these receptors: a man over 45 with myelodysplastic syndrome. Some clones in this sample may be carry-over from other donors' samples. CDR3s include the opening cysteine and the closing phenylalanine or tryptophan. A D gene is named only where the DNA matches it firmly. Only part of the rows carry a size: once, few, many, or a class if the clone is expanded.

v_gene	abundance	j_gene	d_gene	CDR3nt	CDR3aa
TRBV28	-	TRBJ2-3	-	TGTGCCAGCAGTGCAGGAGCCACAGATACGCAGTATTTT	CASSAGATDTQYF
TRBV20-1	few	TRBJ2-4	-	TGCAGAGCCTTAGCCAAAAACATTCAGTACTTC	CRALAKNIQYF
TRBV5-1	-	TRBJ2-7	-	TGCGCCAGCAGCTGGGACTCCGAGCAGTACTTC	CASSWDSEQYF
TRBV28	few	TRBJ1-6	-	TGTGCCAGCAGTTTAGAAGTTTCCCAATCACCCCTCCACTTT	CASSLEVSQSPLHF
TRBV29-1	-	TRBJ1-2	-	TGCAGCGTTGTTGGGGATACAGGGATCGGACCGGATGGCTACACCTTC	CSVVGDTGIGPDGYTF
TRBV27	-	TRBJ2-1	-	TGTGCCAGCAGTTTAGGCAGCTACAATGAGCAGTTCTTC	CASSLGSYNEQFF
TRBV6-6	-	TRBJ2-1	-	TGTGCCAGCAGTAGGACAGATATCTACAATGAGCAGTTCTTC	CASSRTDIYNEQFF
TRBV28	-	TRBJ1-2	-	TGTGCCAGCAGTCCGACCACAGGGAAACTCTATGGCTACACCTTC	CASSPTTGKLYGYTF
TRBV29-1	-	TRBJ1-2	-	TGCAGCGTTGAGGCCGACAGGAACTATGGCTACACCTTC	CSVEADRNYGYTF
TRBV6-5	-	TRBJ1-1	-	TGTGCCAGCAGCTACAGGGAGATAAGCACTGAAGCTTTCTTT	CASSYREISTEAFF
TRBV7-2	-	TRBJ1-5	-	TGTGCCAGCAGCTTCAGGGTCGGGGGGCAGCCCCAGCATTTT	CASSFRVGGQPQHF
TRBV30	-	TRBJ1-1	-	TGTGCCAGACAGGACCCTAGGACTGAAGCTTTCTTT	CARQDPRTEAFF
TRBV9	-	TRBJ2-5	-	TGTGCCAGCAGCGTAGAGGCGGGGACCCAGTACTTC	CASSVEAGTQYF
TRBV7-6	-	TRBJ2-2	TRBD2	TGTGCCAGCAGCGCTAGCGGGGGTTTCACCGGGGAGCTGTTTTTT	CASSASGGFTGELFF
TRBV29-1	once	TRBJ2-7	-	TGCAGCGTTGAAGTCTGGCAGGGGAACGAGCAGTACTTC	CSVEVWQGNEQYF
TRBV30	-	TRBJ2-7	-	TGTGCCTGGAGTGCCGCTCAAAGTTACGAGCAGTACTTC	CAWSAAQSYEQYF
TRBV2	-	TRBJ2-7	-	TGTGCCAGCAGAATACAGGGAGGGACCTACAAGCAGTACTTC	CASRIQGGTYKQYF
TRBV28	-	TRBJ2-5	-	TGTGCCAGCAGTTTATTCGGCGGTGAGGCGGGGGAGACCCAGTACTTC	CASSLFGGEAGETQYF
TRBV28	-	TRBJ1-2	-	TGTGCCAGCAGTTTATCGGACAGATCCTATGGCTACACCTTC	CASSLSDRSYGYTF
TRBV19	-	TRBJ2-5	TRBD1	TGTGCCAGTAGTCCCCACAGGGGCGAAGGGTCCCAGTACTTC	CASSPHRGEGSQYF
TRBV30	-	TRBJ2-1	TRBD2	TGTGCCTGGAGTGTGGGTCTAGCGGGGGTTGGTGAGCAGTTCTTC	CAWSVGLAGVGEQFF
TRBV29-1	-	TRBJ2-7	-	TGCAGCGTTGTTGGATCTAACTCCTACGAGCAGTACTTC	CSVVGSNSYEQYF
TRBV10-3	-	TRBJ2-7	TRBD2	TGTGCCATCGGGGATCCTCGGGGGGCCTACGAGCAGTACTTC	CAIGDPRGAYEQYF
TRBV10-3	few	TRBJ1-2	-	TGTGCCATCAGTGTCGAGGGCGGCTATGGCTACACCTTC	CAISVEGGYGYTF
TRBV30	-	TRBJ2-2	-	TGTGCCTGGAGTGAAGGGAGCACCGGGGAGCTGTTTTTT	CAWSEGSTGELFF
TRBV5-4	-	TRBJ2-5	-	TGTGCCAGCAGCTTAATCGAACGAGAGACCCAGTACTTC	CASSLIERETQYF
TRBV10-3	-	TRBJ1-6	-	TGTGCCATCAGGTCAGGGTCTAGTAATTCACCCCTCCACTTT	CAIRSGSSNSPLHF
TRBV28	-	TRBJ1-1	TRBD1	TGTGCCAGCAGCGCCCCAGGGGGCACTGAAGCTTTCTTT	CASSAPGGTEAFF
TRBV7-2	-	TRBJ2-2	TRBD2	TGTGCCAGCAGCTTAGTGCTTCGGGGGGGCTCCGGGGAGCTGTTTTTT	CASSLVLRGGSGELFF
TRBV28	-	TRBJ1-2	-	TGTGCCAGCAGTTCGGGCCAGGTGGATGACTACACCTTC	CASSSGQVDDYTF
TRBV10-3	-	TRBJ1-3	-	TGTGCCATCAGTGGGGGACCGCACCACGGAAACACCATATATTTT	CAISGGPHHGNTIYF
TRBV28	once	TRBJ2-5	-	TGTGCCAGCAGTTTGGGTCAGCTGGAGACCCAGTACTTC	CASSLGQLETQYF
TRBV29-1	-	TRBJ2-7	-	TGCAGCGTTGAAGCACAGGGATCTGCCTACGAGCAGTACTTC	CSVEAQGSAYEQYF
TRBV30	-	TRBJ1-2	TRBD1	TGTGCCTGGAGCAAACCGGGAGAACAGGGGGCGTCTTGGGGCTACACCTTC	CAWSKPGEQGASWGYTF
TRBV6-1	-	TRBJ1-5	-	TGTGCCAGCAGTGAAGGGGCACTTAGCAATCAGCCCCAGCATTTT	CASSEGALSNQPQHF
TRBV2	-	TRBJ1-2	TRBD1	TGTGCCAGCAGACGCGAGGAGGGGGCGCGTGGCTACACCTTC	CASRREEGARGYTF
TRBV19	-	TRBJ1-1	-	TGTGCCAGTAGTATACAGGGTTCGAACACTGAAGCTTTCTTT	CASSIQGSNTEAFF
TRBV6-5	-	TRBJ2-7	-	TGTGCCAGCAGTTACCCCGGGAGAGAGCAGTACTTC	CASSYPGREQYF
TRBV7-2	-	TRBJ1-5	-	TGTGCCAGCAGCCCGTCAAGGTTTGATCAGCCCCAGCATTTT	CASSPSRFDQPQHF
TRBV7-8	-	TRBJ2-7	-	TGTGCCAGCAGCTTAGGTCGCGAGCAGTACTTC	CASSLGREQYF
TRBV6-1	-	TRBJ2-7	TRBD1	TGTGCCAGCAGTGGAAGGGGGCCGGCATACGAGCAGTACTTC	CASSGRGPAYEQYF
TRBV19	-	TRBJ2-7	-	TGTGCCAGTAATGCCCGAGGATTATTAAAGGGCGAGCAGTACTTC	CASNARGLLKGEQYF
TRBV28	-	TRBJ1-5	-	TGTGCCAGCAGTTTAAGTGATCAGCCCCAGCATTTT	CASSLSDQPQHF
TRBV19	-	TRBJ2-2	-	TGTGCCAGTAGTATAGTCGGGGAGACCGGGGAGCTGTTTTTT	CASSIVGETGELFF
TRBV4-1	few	TRBJ1-1	-	TGCGCCAGCAGCCTGCAGCAGATGAACACTGAAGCTTTCTTT	CASSLQQMNTEAFF
TRBV2	once	TRBJ2-7	TRBD1	TGTGCCGCAACCGGGACAGGGAACTACGAGCAGTACTTC	CAATGTGNYEQYF
TRBV6-1	-	TRBJ1-1	-	TGTGCCAGCATCAGGTCGGAAATGAACACTGAAGCTTTCTTT	CASIRSEMNTEAFF
TRBV27	few	TRBJ1-5	-	TGTGCCAGCAGTTTCAGAGACAATCAGCCCCAGCATTTT	CASSFRDNQPQHF
TRBV30	-	TRBJ1-4	-	TGTGCCTGGAGTGTGTTAGATGAAAAACTGTTTTTT	CAWSVLDEKLFF
TRBV29-1	-	TRBJ1-2	TRBD1	TGCAGCGTAACAACAGGGGTTGGAGGCTACACCTTC	CSVTTGVGGYTF